This section outlines one T cell receptor beta chain sequence together with its context. Its antigen is as yet unknown. Sequencing used immunoSEQ multiplex PCR; TCRdb keeps in-frame clones, though not all of them. Of 200,000 to 300,000 clones listed, 80% to 95% were seen once; the top ten hold less than 0.65%. The germline CDR1 and CDR2 sequences are KGHSH and LQKENI. The junction had 19 bases not matched to a gene; V was cut back by 3 bases and J by 4 bases. The CDR3 consists of 20 residues. These data come from a study of T cell responses to AZD1222 COVID-19 vaccine. Study-level results: Seropositive status at baseline applied to only five to seven AZD1222 recipients. Close to half of spike-specific TCRs reportedly recognize unmutated variant regions. Clonal diversity may have been underestimated, and the donors were mostly white British, with more females than males.

The rearrangement uses TRBV18 and TRBJ2-1; 9 positions agree with TRBD2. Sequencing was performed on peripheral blood, taken on day 0 of AZD1222 vaccination. The receptor comes from an adult in good health. The CDR3 region is CASSPPGTSGPHDPYNEQFF. The CDR3 DNA reads TGTGCCAGCTCACCCCCAGGCACTAGCGGGCCTCACGACCCTTACAATGAGCAGTTCTTC.